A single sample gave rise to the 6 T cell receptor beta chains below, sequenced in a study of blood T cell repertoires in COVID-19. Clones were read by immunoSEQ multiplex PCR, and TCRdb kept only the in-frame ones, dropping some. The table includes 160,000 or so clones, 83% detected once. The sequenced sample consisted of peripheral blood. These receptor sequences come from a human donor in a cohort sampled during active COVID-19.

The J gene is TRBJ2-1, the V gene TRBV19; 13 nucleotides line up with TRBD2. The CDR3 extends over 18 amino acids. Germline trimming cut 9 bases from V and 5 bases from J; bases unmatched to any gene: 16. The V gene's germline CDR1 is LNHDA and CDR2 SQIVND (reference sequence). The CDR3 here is CASRTGTSGTGRHNEQFF. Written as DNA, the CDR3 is TGTGCCAGCCGGACCGGGACTAGCGGGACGGGGCGTCACAATGAGCAGTTCTTC.

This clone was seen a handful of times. CDR3 sequence: CASSHQAAEAFF. The DNA of the CDR3 is TGTGCCAGCAGCCATCAGGCTGCAGAAGCTTTCTTT. V usage is TRBV3-1 (or the pseudogene TRBV3-2) and J usage is TRBJ1-1; D gene ambiguous. V was clipped by 3 bases and J by 8 bases, with 10 bases between them. Germline-derived CDR1 and CDR2 are LGHDT and YNNKEL (reference sequence). The length of the CDR3 is 12 residues.

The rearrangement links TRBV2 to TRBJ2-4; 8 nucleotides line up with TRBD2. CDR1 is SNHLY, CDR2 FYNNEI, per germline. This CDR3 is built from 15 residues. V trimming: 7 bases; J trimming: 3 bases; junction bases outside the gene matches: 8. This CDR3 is CASKRGRQDKNIQYF. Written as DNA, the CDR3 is TGTGCCAGCAAGCGGGGGAGACAGGACAAAAACATTCAGTACTTC. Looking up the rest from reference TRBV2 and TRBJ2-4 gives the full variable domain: EPEVTQTPSHQVTQMGQEVILRCVPISNHLYFYWYRQILGQKVEFLVSFYNNEISEKSEIFDDQFSVERPDGSNFTLKIRSTKLEDSAMYFCASKRGRQDKNIQYFGAGTRLSVL.

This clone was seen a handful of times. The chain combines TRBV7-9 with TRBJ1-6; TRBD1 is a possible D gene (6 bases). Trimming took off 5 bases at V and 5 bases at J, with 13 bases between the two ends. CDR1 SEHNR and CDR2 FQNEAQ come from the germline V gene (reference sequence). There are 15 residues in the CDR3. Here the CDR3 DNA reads TGTGCCAGCAGCCAGGCAGGACAGAATAATTCACCCCTCCACTTT. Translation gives CASSQAGQNNSPLHF.

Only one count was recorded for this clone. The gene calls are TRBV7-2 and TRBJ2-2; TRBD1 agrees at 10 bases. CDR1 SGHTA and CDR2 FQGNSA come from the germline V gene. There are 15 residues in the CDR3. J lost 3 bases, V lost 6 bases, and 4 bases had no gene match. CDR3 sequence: CASRGQGIDTGELFF. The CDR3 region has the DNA TGTGCCAGCAGGGGACAGGGGATCGACACCGGGGAGCTGTTTTTT. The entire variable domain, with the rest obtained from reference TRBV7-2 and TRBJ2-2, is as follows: GAGVSQSPSNKVTEKGKDVELRCDPISGHTALYWYRQSLGQGLEFLIYFQGNSAPDKSGLPSDRFSAERTGGSVSTLTIQRTQQEDSAVYLCASRGQGIDTGELFFGEGSRLTVL.

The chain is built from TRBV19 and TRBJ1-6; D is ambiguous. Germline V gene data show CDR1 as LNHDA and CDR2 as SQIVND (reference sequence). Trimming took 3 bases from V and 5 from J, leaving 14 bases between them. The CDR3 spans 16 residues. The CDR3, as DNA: TGTGCCAGTAGTATTCATGCGTTAGCCGATAATTCACCCCTCCACTTT. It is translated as CASSIHALADNSPLHF.